These 21 T cell receptor beta chains came from one sample sequenced in a study of cytotoxic CD8 clonotypes in ibrutinib-treated CLL. The repertoire was sequenced with immunoSEQ multiplex PCR; TCRdb's copy has only in-frame clones and lacks some. The sample records approximately 70,000 clones, approximately 80% being singletons. This specimen was PBMCs, taken at disease progression, from a patient treated with ibrutinib. The origin of the receptors is a human donor with chronic lymphocytic leukemia.

This sequence joins TRBV7-9 and TRBJ1-4; D ambiguous. The germline V and J ends were trimmed by 5 bases and 6 bases, with 19 bases remaining between them. The CDR3 is made up of 16 amino acids. Germline assignment: CDR1 SEHNR and CDR2 FQNEAQ (reference sequence). This CDR3 reads CASSPGLWSGDEKLFF. CDR3 DNA sequence: TGTGCCAGCAGCCCCGGTTTGTGGAGTGGGGATGAAAAACTGTTTTTT.

CDR3 DNA sequence: TGTGCCAGCAGTGACCTGACAGGTTTGAACACTGAAGCTTTCTTT. Translating it yields CASSDLTGLNTEAFF. The V gene is TRBV27, the J gene TRBJ1-1; tentative D call: TRBD1 (6 bases). CDR1 is MNHEY and CDR2 is SMNVEV in the germline V gene (reference sequence). The CDR3 contains 15 residues. V was trimmed by 5 bases and J by 0 bases, leaving 13 bases between them.

The chain employs TRBV11-2 and TRBJ1-2, with a tentative D call TRBD1 (5 bases). The CDR3 has 12 residues. The V and J ends lost 8 bases and 3 bases respectively, with 10 bases between them. Germline V gene sequence: CDR1 SGHAT, CDR2 FQNNGV. CDR3 in amino acids: CASRQGDYGYTF. DNA of the CDR3: TGTGCCAGCCGGCAGGGAGACTATGGCTACACCTTC. Filled out from reference TRBV11-2 and TRBJ1-2, the complete variable domain reads EAGVAQSPRYKIIEKRQSVAFWCNPISGHATLYWYQQILGQGPKLLIQFQNNGVVDDSQLPKDRFSAERLKGVDSTLKIQPAKLEDSAVYLCASRQGDYGYTFGSGTRLTVV.

This chain connects TRBV2 to TRBJ1-1; D gene ambiguous. CDR1 is SNHLY and CDR2 is FYNNEI in the germline V gene. The V gene lost 3 bases and the J gene lost 7 bases, with 6 bases spanning the gap. This CDR3 comprises 11 residues. DNA of the CDR3: TGTGCCAGCAGTGATAAGCGTGAAGCTTTCTTT. Translating gives CASSDKREAFF.

The chain has TRBV2 and TRBJ1-1; no definite D call. Germline assignment: CDR1 SNHLY and CDR2 FYNNEI. V shed 1 base and J shed 3 bases, with 6 bases lying between them. The CDR3 has 13 residues. CDR3: CASSEEAYTEAFF. In DNA form, the CDR3 reads TGTGCCAGCAGTGAAGAAGCGTACACTGAAGCTTTCTTT. Variable domain in full (rest from reference TRBV2 and TRBJ1-1): EPEVTQTPSHQVTQMGQEVILRCVPISNHLYFYWYRQILGQKVEFLVSFYNNEISEKSEIFDDQFSVERPDGSNFTLKIRSTKLEDSAMYFCASSEEAYTEAFFGQGTRLTVV.

A remark on this clone: Mismatch with germline at one junction end may stem from a read error. This chain joins TRBV11-3 and TRBJ2-1; 12 bases match TRBD2. This CDR3 has 15 residues. Germline V gene data show CDR1 as SGHNT and CDR2 as YENEEA. CDR3 in DNA: TGTGCCAGCAGCCTAGAAGGACTAGCGGGAAAACCCCAGTTCTTC. This translates into CASSLEGLAGKPQFF.

As concerns this clone: The sample contains more than one DNA sequence encoding this CDR3. The CDR3 coding sequence is TGTGCCTGGAGTGTCGGCTCTAGCTACGAGCAGTACTTC. Its protein is CAWSVGSSYEQYF. The chain recombines TRBV30 with TRBJ2-7; D not resolved. V lost 0 bases to trimming and J lost 3 bases, with 9 bases between them. CDR3 size: 13 residues. CDR1 and CDR2 (germline): GTSNPN, SVGIG (reference sequence).

In its sample, this clone was seen a few times. The chain couples TRBV20-1 to TRBJ2-1; D gene ambiguous. The V end was cut by 2 bases, the J end by 9 bases, with 8 bases between. The CDR3 is 11 amino acids. The germline V gene has CDR1 DFQATT and CDR2 SNEGSKA (reference sequence). The CDR3 nucleotides are TGCAGTGCTAGAAGCTTTACTGAGCAGTTCTTC. The encoded protein is CSARSFTEQFF.

The chain has TRBV5-6 and TRBJ1-1; D is ambiguous. The CDR3 is made up of 16 amino acids. V gave up 4 bases and J gave up 1 base, with 17 bases separating them. The germline gives CDR1 SGHDT, CDR2 YYEEEE. The CDR3 is CASSPRLSRSNTEAFF. CDR3 nucleotides: TGTGCCAGCAGCCCCCGGTTATCGCGATCGAACACTGAAGCTTTCTTT. Together with reference TRBV5-6 and TRBJ1-1, the CDR3 gives the full variable domain: DAGVTQSPTHLIKTRGQQVTLRCSPKSGHDTVSWYQQALGQGPQFIFQYYEEEERQRGNFPDRFSGHQFPNYSSELNVNALLLGDSALYLCASSPRLSRSNTEAFFGQGTRLTVV.

This clone was picked up one time. The chain is built from TRBV7-9 and TRBJ2-1; 13 positions agree with TRBD2. The CDR3 is made up of 18 amino acids. V trimming: 0 bases; J trimming: 0 bases; junction bases outside the gene matches: 2. In germline, CDR1 is SEHNR, CDR2 FQNEAQ (reference sequence). CDR3 DNA sequence: TGTGCCAGCAGCTTAGCGCGGACTAGCGGGAGCTCCTACAATGAGCAGTTCTTC. It yields the protein CASSLARTSGSSYNEQFF.

This clone has just one count. The rearrangement links TRBV14 to TRBJ2-3; possibly TRBD2 for D (5 bases). V was cut by 5 bases and J by 2 bases, with 20 bases left in between. CDR1 and CDR2 (germline): SGHDN, FVKESK. The length of the CDR3 is 17 residues. CDR3 residues: CASSWQDWAGDTDTQYF. The CDR3 DNA is TGTGCCAGCAGCTGGCAGGATTGGGCCGGGGACACAGATACGCAGTATTTT.

J is TRBJ2-5 and V is TRBV20-1; D ambiguous. Trimming removed 0 bases at V and 5 bases at J, with 1 base between. The CDR3 runs to 10 residues. Germline-derived CDR1 and CDR2 are DFQATT and SNEGSKA (reference sequence). This CDR3 reads CSAREETQYF. The CDR3 DNA reads as TGCAGTGCTAGAGAGGAGACCCAGTACTTC.

This chain connects TRBV6-5 to TRBJ2-7; weak D call: TRBD1 (7 bases). V lost 6 bases and J 3 bases, leaving 18 bases between the germline ends. The CDR3 length is 15 residues. Germline V gene sequence: CDR1 MNHEY, CDR2 SVGAGI. As DNA, the CDR3 is TGTGCCAGCAGCCCTCGGGGGACAGAGAACTACGAGCAGTACTTC. Its translation is CASSPRGTENYEQYF.

The rearrangement uses TRBV13 and TRBJ1-1; possible D gene TRBD1, 5 bases. The CDR3 extends over 14 amino acids. Trimming stripped 4 bases from V and 3 bases from J, with 12 bases between. The germline V gene has CDR1 PRHDT and CDR2 FYEKMQ (reference sequence). CDR3 sequence reads: CASSSGFGDTEAFF. In nucleotides, the CDR3 is TGTGCCAGCAGCTCAGGGTTTGGGGACACTGAAGCTTTCTTT. Full variable domain (remainder filled in from reference TRBV13 and TRBJ1-1): AAGVIQSPRHLIKEKRETATLKCYPIPRHDTVYWYQQGPGQDPQFLISFYEKMQSDKGSIPDRFSAQQFSDYHSELNMSSLELGDSALYFCASSSGFGDTEAFFGQGTRLTVV.

The chain joins TRBV30 to TRBJ2-2; D is uncertain. V was clipped by 8 bases and J by 4 bases, with 14 bases between them. CDR1 and CDR2 (germline): GTSNPN, SVGIG (reference sequence). The length of the CDR3 is 13 residues. The CDR3 sequence is CARRRAATGELFF. The CDR3 nucleotides are TGTGCCCGCAGACGGGCCGCCACCGGGGAGCTGTTTTTT.

The V gene is TRBV2, the J gene TRBJ1-2; no reliable D call. CDR3 length: 12 residues. Germline loops: CDR1 SNHLY, CDR2 FYNNEI. Trimming removed 7 bases at V and 5 bases at J, with 11 bases between. The CDR3 is CASKVNRYGYTF. In DNA, the CDR3 is TGTGCCAGCAAGGTAAACCGGTATGGCTACACCTTC.

This CDR3 is CASSFLAGIGELFF. Here the CDR3 DNA reads TGTGCCAGCAGCTTCCTAGCGGGGATCGGGGAGCTGTTTTTT. The J gene is TRBJ2-2, the V gene TRBV11-2; 9 bases are shared with TRBD2. The CDR3 sequence is 14 residues long. Trimming took 3 bases from V and 7 from J; bases not matched to a gene: 3. The germline V gene has CDR1 SGHAT and CDR2 FQNNGV.

The gene calls are TRBV10-2 and TRBJ2-5, with 8 bases that match TRBD2. Germline V lookup: CDR1 WSHSY, CDR2 SAAADI. The CDR3 extends over 13 amino acids. Losses at the gene ends were 5 bases for V and 4 bases for J; bases not matched to a gene: 3. Written as DNA, the CDR3 is TGCGCCAGCAGTCTAGCGGGCGGAGAGACCCAGTACTTC. Protein sequence: CASSLAGGETQYF.

There are a few counts of this clone. This chain links TRBV6-6 with TRBJ2-3, with TRBD2 matching 11 bases. CDR3 length: 14 amino acids. After removal of 7 bases from V and 6 bases from J, the junction contained 6 bases not matched to a gene. Germline CDR1 is MNHNY and CDR2 is SVGAGI (reference sequence). The CDR3: CASTLAGGWDTQYF. The CDR3 DNA is TGTGCCAGCACCTTAGCGGGGGGGTGGGATACGCAGTATTTT.

The J gene is TRBJ1-4, the V gene TRBV12-5; D perhaps matches TRBD1 (6 bases). The CDR3 has 15 amino acids. Germline CDR1 reads LGHNT; CDR2 reads FRNRAP. The germline V and J ends were trimmed by 3 bases and 6 bases, with 14 bases remaining between them. The CDR3 sequence: CASGLGGNGDEKLFF. The CDR3 nucleotides are TGTGCTAGTGGTTTAGGGGGGAACGGCGATGAAAAACTGTTTTTT.

This clone was observed a handful of times. V gene TRBV11-2 combines with J gene TRBJ1-1, with D hard to call. Germline V CDR1 and CDR2: SGHAT, FQNNGV. The CDR3 runs 13 residues. Trimming removed 0 bases at V and 4 bases at J, with 6 bases between. CDR3: CASSLDLVTEAFF. CDR3 nucleotides: TGTGCCAGCAGCTTAGATCTGGTCACTGAAGCTTTCTTT. Together with reference TRBV11-2 and TRBJ1-1, the CDR3 gives the full variable domain: EAGVAQSPRYKIIEKRQSVAFWCNPISGHATLYWYQQILGQGPKLLIQFQNNGVVDDSQLPKDRFSAERLKGVDSTLKIQPAKLEDSAVYLCASSLDLVTEAFFGQGTRLTVV.